These 23 T cell receptor beta chains share one sample of origin, sequenced in a study of vaccination effects on CD4 cells after COVID-19. Data came from immunoSEQ multiplex PCR; TCRdb stores just in-frame clones and leaves some out. The table has about 57,000 clones, nearly 80% seen once. Researchers isolated CD4+ T cells once less than twelve days of culture had elapsed. Two doses of either BNT162b2 or mRNA-1273 were given to each participant. Antigens of these TCRs are unknown. The sample in question was CD4+ T cells from PBMCs cultured without peptide, obtained after COVID-19 vaccination. The receptors shown here come from a human donor who received a COVID-19 vaccine.

The rearrangement joins TRBV7-2 to TRBJ2-1, with 11 bases fitting TRBD2. Per germline, CDR1 SGHTA and CDR2 FQGNSA. Unmatched junction bases numbered 8, after V lost 1 base and J lost 0 bases. This CDR3 has 19 amino acids. As DNA, the CDR3 is TGTGCCAGCAGCTTAGTGGCTAGCGGGGGGCCTAGCTCCTACAATGAGCAGTTCTTC. It is translated as CASSLVASGGPSSYNEQFF. Full variable domain (missing parts from reference TRBV7-2 and TRBJ2-1): GAGVSQSPSNKVTEKGKDVELRCDPISGHTALYWYRQSLGQGLEFLIYFQGNSAPDKSGLPSDRFSAERTGGSVSTLTIQRTQQEDSAVYLCASSLVASGGPSSYNEQFFGPGTRLTVL.

The chain uses TRBV19 and TRBJ1-5; 7 positions agree with TRBD1. V trimming: 4 bases; J trimming: 6 bases; junction bases outside the gene matches: 12. Germline V gene data show CDR1 as LNHDA and CDR2 as SQIVND (reference sequence). The CDR3 runs 16 residues. Here the CDR3 reads CASSSPGRGGTQPQHF. The CDR3 nucleotides read TGTGCCAGTAGTAGCCCGGGCAGGGGGGGAACTCAGCCCCAGCATTTT.

The chain recombines TRBV18 with TRBJ2-3; D possibly corresponds to TRBD1 (5 bases). Germline CDR1 reads KGHSH; CDR2 reads LQKENI. CDR3 length: 16 residues. Between the trimmed V and J ends, which lost 2 bases and 2 bases, there was a span of 14 bases. CDR3 bases: TGTGCCAGCTCACCAGTAGGGGCTCTTCACACAGATACGCAGTATTTT. Its translation: CASSPVGALHTDTQYF.

This chain connects TRBV15 to TRBJ1-2; D unclear. Trimming shortened V by 0 bases and J by 0 bases, and 11 bases separated the two germline ends. CDR1 and CDR2 (germline): LNHNV, YYDKDF (reference sequence). This CDR3 is 16 amino acids long. CDR3 bases: TGTGCCACCAGCAGAGATAAATCGACACCTAACTATGGCTACACCTTC. Translating gives CATSRDKSTPNYGYTF.

The chain combines TRBV15 with TRBJ1-1; D gene ambiguous. From germline, CDR1 is LNHNV and CDR2 YYDKDF (reference sequence). This CDR3 is 14 amino acids long. Trimming took 1 base from V and 1 from J, leaving 7 bases between them. In nucleotides, the CDR3 is TGTGCCACCAGCAGAGCACGAGCGAACACTGAAGCTTTCTTT. Its protein product is CATSRARANTEAFF.

The gene calls are TRBV6-5 and TRBJ1-6, with D possibly TRBD1 on 6 matching bases. Per germline, CDR1 MNHEY and CDR2 SVGAGI. CDR3 length equals 14 residues. Trimming pared 3 bases from V and 6 bases from J, leaving 9 bases between. The CDR3 region has the DNA TGTGCCAGCAGTTATAGGACAGCTAATTCACCCCTCCACTTT. This sequence encodes CASSYRTANSPLHF.

This sequence joins TRBV24-1 and TRBJ2-7; TRBD2 aligns across 13 bases. V trimming: 3 bases; J trimming: 2 bases; junction bases outside the gene matches: 3. This CDR3 is 16 amino acids long. CDR1 and CDR2 (germline): KGHDR, SFDVKD. The CDR3 DNA reads as TGTGCCACCAGTGATCCCGGGACTAGCGGGACCTACGAGCAGTACTTC. Its translation is CATSDPGTSGTYEQYF.

The CDR3 bases are TGTGCCAGCAGTTCCCCCGGGCCACCTAACACCGGGGAGCTGTTTTTT. Translating gives CASSSPGPPNTGELFF. The gene calls are TRBV28 and TRBJ2-2; D remains ambiguous. The CDR3 is 16 residues long. The germline V and J ends were trimmed by 4 bases and 2 bases, with 14 bases remaining between them. The V gene's germline CDR1 is MDHEN and CDR2 SYDVKM. Drawing the rest from reference TRBV28 and TRBJ2-2, the complete variable domain is DVKVTQSSRYLVKRTGEKVFLECVQDMDHENMFWYRQDPGLGLRLIYFSYDVKMKEKGDIPEGYSVSREKKERFSLILESASTNQTSMYLCASSSPGPPNTGELFFGEGSRLTVL.

The chain recombines TRBV3-1 (or the pseudogene TRBV3-2) with TRBJ2-5; D gene uncertain. V shed 4 bases and J shed 1 base, with 19 bases lying between them. Germline CDR1 reads LGHDT; CDR2 reads YNNKEL (reference sequence). CDR3 length: 17 amino acids. CDR3: CASSRLLLQRSQETQYF. The CDR3 DNA reads TGTGCCAGCAGCCGCCTACTCCTCCAAAGGTCCCAAGAGACCCAGTACTTC.

V gene TRBV27 combines with J gene TRBJ2-2; weak D call: TRBD2 (5 bases). Between the trimmed V and J ends, which lost 4 bases and 6 bases, there was a span of 18 bases. Germline V gene lookup returns CDR1 MNHEY and CDR2 SMNVEV (reference sequence). The CDR3 is 16 residues long. The CDR3 loop reads CASSYEVRTSPGELFF. CDR3 in DNA: TGTGCCAGCAGTTACGAGGTAAGGACTTCTCCCGGGGAGCTGTTTTTT.

Here the CDR3 reads CASSRGGRGPGEKLFF. CDR3 sequence (DNA): TGTGCCAGCAGCCGAGGAGGTCGGGGCCCGGGTGAAAAACTGTTTTTT. J is TRBJ1-4 and V is TRBV7-3; weak D call: TRBD1 (5 bases). Per germline, CDR1 SGHTA and CDR2 FQGTGA. The V end lost 5 bases, the J end lost 7 bases, and 20 bases lay between the germline ends. The CDR3 extends over 16 amino acids.

The rearrangement uses TRBV5-1 and TRBJ2-5, with 11 bases aligning to TRBD2. The CDR3 runs 14 residues. With V trimmed by 1 base and J by 5 bases, 1 base remained unmatched. CDR1 and CDR2 (germline): SGHRS, YFSETQ. CDR3 in DNA: TGCGCCAGCAGCTTGACTAGCGGGGGTGAGACCCAGTACTTC. As protein: CASSLTSGGETQYF. The entire variable domain, with the rest obtained from reference TRBV5-1 and TRBJ2-5, is as follows: KAGVTQTPRYLIKTRGQQVTLSCSPISGHRSVSWYQQTPGQGLQFLFEYFSETQRNKGNFPGRFSGRQFSNSRSEMNVSTLELGDSALYLCASSLTSGGETQYFGPGTRLLVL.

This chain links TRBV27 with TRBJ2-7, with D uncertain. Trimming removed 5 bases from V and 1 base from J, with 6 bases in between. The CDR3 has 12 amino acids. The germline V gene encodes CDR1 MNHEY and CDR2 SMNVEV (reference sequence). CDR3 DNA sequence: TGTGCCAGCAGTCCTGGATCCTACGAGCAGTACTTC. Protein sequence: CASSPGSYEQYF.

This sequence joins TRBV18 and TRBJ2-7; 12 nucleotides match TRBD2. The CDR3 extends over 15 amino acids. Germline V gene lookup returns CDR1 KGHSH and CDR2 LQKENI. The J segment lost 5 bases and the V segment lost 2 bases, leaving 4 bases of the junction unmatched. CDR3 DNA: TGTGCCAGCTCACCATTAGGACTAGCGGGAAACGAGCAGTACTTC. Its protein is CASSPLGLAGNEQYF.

This rearrangement joins TRBV18 to TRBJ2-3, with 10 bases lining up with TRBD2. J was trimmed by 2 bases and V by 3 bases; bases with no gene match: 5. This CDR3 contains 16 residues. In germline, CDR1 is KGHSH, CDR2 LQKENI. CDR3 sequence (DNA): TGTGCCAGCTCACCCCAGCGGGGGGGCGTCACAGATACGCAGTATTTT. This sequence encodes CASSPQRGGVTDTQYF.

This chain links TRBV7-2 with TRBJ1-2; 7 nucleotides line up with TRBD1. V dropped 6 bases and J dropped 4; count of bases not matched to a gene: 11. The length of the CDR3 is 15 residues. The germline V gene has CDR1 SGHTA and CDR2 FQGNSA. CDR3 amino acids: CASSHGQDTRYGYTF. The DNA of the CDR3 is TGTGCCAGCAGTCATGGACAGGATACTCGCTATGGCTACACCTTC.

This clone has just one count. V gene TRBV6-6 combines with J gene TRBJ1-4; D is perhaps TRBD1 (5 bases). The length of the CDR3 is 14 residues. Germline-derived CDR1 and CDR2 are MNHNY and SVGAGI (reference sequence). V lost 5 bases, J lost 6 bases, and 13 bases lay in between. CDR3 amino acids: CASSRQGDYEKLFF. Written as DNA, the CDR3 is TGTGCCAGCAGTCGGCAGGGCGACTATGAAAAACTGTTTTTT.

The gene calls are TRBV4-2 and TRBJ1-1; D possibly corresponds to TRBD1 (6 bases). The V gene's germline CDR1 is LGHNA and CDR2 YNFKEQ. V was shortened by 1 base and J by 1 base, with 7 bases between the two germline ends. This CDR3 contains 14 residues. The CDR3 bases are TGTGCCAGCAGCCAAGCGACAGGGAACACTGAAGCTTTCTTT. Translated, it gives CASSQATGNTEAFF.

This chain links TRBV28 with TRBJ2-7; unclear D gene. Looked up from germline, CDR1 is MDHEN and CDR2 is SYDVKM. This CDR3 is 14 amino acids long. V lost 3 bases, J lost 0 bases, and 9 bases lay in between. In DNA, the CDR3 is TGTGCCAGCAGTTTTCTCAGAAGCTCCTACGAGCAGTACTTC. Amino acid sequence: CASSFLRSSYEQYF.

This clone was seen once. This rearrangement joins TRBV15 to TRBJ1-3, with D uncertain. CDR3 length: 13 amino acids. Per the germline V gene, CDR1 is LNHNV and CDR2 is YYDKDF (reference sequence). The V gene lost 2 bases and the J gene lost 6 bases, with 8 bases spanning the gap. The chain's CDR3 is CATSRSLQNTIYF. The CDR3 DNA is TGTGCCACCAGCAGATCTCTCCAAAACACCATATATTTT.

The chain uses TRBV5-1 and TRBJ1-3; D possibly corresponds to TRBD1 (6 bases). Per the germline V gene, CDR1 is SGHRS and CDR2 is YFSETQ. This CDR3 has 15 amino acids. Trimming stripped 4 bases from V and 0 bases from J, with 11 bases between. CDR3 DNA: TGCGCCAGCAGCCGAGGGGGGCTCTCTGGAAACACCATATATTTT. It specifies CASSRGGLSGNTIYF.

A note on this clone: At the DNA level, this CDR3 is encoded by other sequences in the same sample as well. CDR3 in DNA: TGTGCCAGCAGCTTAGAAAGTACAGATACGCAGTATTTT. Its translation: CASSLESTDTQYF. The V call is TRBV11-2, the J call TRBJ2-3; no firm D call. V lost 0 bases, J lost 3 bases, and 4 bases lay in between. Germline-derived CDR1 and CDR2 are SGHAT and FQNNGV. The CDR3 spans 13 residues.

V and J are TRBV28 and TRBJ2-7; 7 bases agree with TRBD1. Germline CDR1 reads MDHEN; CDR2 reads SYDVKM. The CDR3 contains 12 residues. With 3 bases clipped from V and 4 bases from J, the junction kept 0 bases outside the gene matches. DNA for the CDR3: TGTGCCAGCAGTTTGACAGGGTACGAGCAGTACTTC. Protein product: CASSLTGYEQYF.